This T cell receptor (beta chain) was identified during a study of cytomegalovirus exposure and HLA in healthy donors. Findings of the study overall: Most subjects had HLA-A and HLA-B alleles reportedly predicted accurately by TCR beta sequences.

The PCR had 60 Vbeta and 13 Jbeta primers. Using immunoSEQ multiplex PCR, the repertoire was profiled, and TCRdb retains in-frame clones only, with some absent. The profile covers 95,000 to 100,000 clones, with 76% appearing a single time and 2% taken by the ten largest. On this clone: Its antigen is currently unknown.

Germline V gene data show CDR1 as MNHNS and CDR2 as SASEGT. Trimming took 5 bases from V and 5 from J, leaving 13 bases between them. This CDR3 is built from 14 residues. This clonotype was obtained from a man in his forties or fifties in good health and CMV-seronegative. Sequencing was done on a sample of PBMCs. The J gene is TRBJ1-5, the V gene TRBV6-1; the D gene is possibly TRBD1 (6 bases). CDR3 coding DNA: TGTGCCAGCAGTCTAAGACAGGACCATCAGCCCCAGCATTTT. As protein: CASSLRQDHQPQHF.